The 14 T cell receptor beta chains listed next were all sequenced from one sample in a study of shared clonotypes between healthy human individuals. Here immunoSEQ multiplex PCR was the method, and the copy in TCRdb shows in-frame clones only, minus some. The sample includes about 1 million clones, 75% to 80% of them seen just once. The sequenced sample was memory CD4+ T cells from PBMCs. The subset: CD45RA-negative fraction. Source of these receptors: a man between 18 and 29 years old in good health. Some clones in this sample may be carry-over from other donors' samples.

The gene calls are TRBV29-1 and TRBJ1-4, with D uncertain. V was clipped by 8 bases and J by 6 bases, with 13 bases between them. This CDR3 is built from 12 residues. The germline V gene has CDR1 SQVTM and CDR2 ANQGSEA. The CDR3 reads CSTLGPDEKLFF. DNA for the CDR3: TGCAGCACCCTAGGGCCAGATGAAAAACTGTTTTTT.

This clone appeared a few times. This chain connects TRBV27 to TRBJ1-1; D not certain. The CDR3 length is 11 residues. V lost 6 bases and J lost 6, with 8 bases in between. Germline V gives CDR1 MNHEY, CDR2 SMNVEV (reference sequence). The CDR3 bases are TGTGCCAGCAGACGTTACTCTGAAGCTTTCTTT. This translates into CASRRYSEAFF.

V and J are TRBV9 and TRBJ2-2; the D gene could be TRBD1 or TRBD2 (5 bases each). The CDR3 is 16 amino acids. The germline V and J ends were trimmed by 3 bases and 4 bases, with 16 bases remaining between them. Germline V lookup: CDR1 SGDLS, CDR2 YYNGEE. CDR3 protein: CASSAKRPGTTGELFF. In DNA, the CDR3 is TGTGCCAGCAGCGCCAAAAGGCCAGGGACCACCGGGGAGCTGTTTTTT.

The chain couples TRBV4-2 to TRBJ2-7; D gene unclear. This CDR3 has 15 residues. Germline assignment: CDR1 LGHNA and CDR2 YNFKEQ. Trimming cost V 0 bases and J 5 bases, with 14 bases left between them. The CDR3 spells CASSQEVFGFHEQYF. The CDR3 bases are TGTGCCAGCAGCCAAGAGGTGTTCGGGTTCCACGAGCAGTACTTC.

The chain has TRBV19 and TRBJ1-4, with 7 positions matching TRBD1. CDR1 is LNHDA and CDR2 is SQIVND in the germline V gene (reference sequence). This CDR3 has 14 amino acids. Trimming took 7 bases from V and 5 from J; bases not matched to a gene: 7. CDR3 bases: TGTGCCAGTAAGCAGGGACAGTACAATGAAAAACTGTTTTTT. Its protein is CASKQGQYNEKLFF. Complete variable domain (other parts from reference TRBV19 and TRBJ1-4): DGGITQSPKYLFRKEGQNVTLSCEQNLNHDAMYWYRQDPGQGLRLIYYSQIVNDFQKGDIAEGYSVSREKKESFPLTVTSAQKNPTAFYLCASKQGQYNEKLFFGSGTQLSVL.

The rearrangement joins TRBV4-2 to TRBJ2-2, with 8 bases identical to TRBD2. Germline V gene sequence: CDR1 LGHNA, CDR2 YNFKEQ. The V segment lost 2 bases and the J segment 1 base; nucleotides outside the gene matches: 3. The CDR3 consists of 16 residues. CDR3: CASSQQLAENTGELFF. CDR3 in DNA: TGTGCCAGCAGCCAACAACTAGCGGAGAACACCGGGGAGCTGTTTTTT.

The rearrangement uses TRBV11-3 and TRBJ2-5, with 9 bases that match TRBD2. This CDR3 comprises 13 residues. After removal of 8 bases from V and 4 bases from J, the junction contained 5 bases not matched to a gene. Germline CDR1 SGHNT, CDR2 YENEEA. CDR3 sequence (DNA): TGTGCCAGCTCTCCGACTAGCGGAGAGACCCAGTACTTC. It codes for CASSPTSGETQYF.

This clone was seen a few times. A much larger clonotype is one base distant, so this may be a read error. This sample includes further DNA sequences coding for the same CDR3. This sequence joins TRBV19 and TRBJ1-5; no clear D. V shed 3 bases and J shed 5 bases, with 8 bases lying between them. Germline CDR1 LNHDA, CDR2 SQIVND (reference sequence). CDR3 length: 13 amino acids. Here the CDR3 reads CASSMGRDQPQHF. CDR3 nucleotides: TGTGCCAGTAGTATGGGGAGGGATCAGCCCCAGCATTTT.

V gene TRBV5-4 combines with J gene TRBJ2-5; D possibly corresponds to TRBD1 (5 bases). In germline, CDR1 is SGHNT, CDR2 YYREEE (reference sequence). The CDR3 is 13 residues long. V was trimmed by 4 bases and J by 5 bases, leaving 12 bases between them. The CDR3 DNA is TGTGCCAGCAGCCAGGGCCCTTCGGAGACCCAGTACTTC. Protein product: CASSQGPSETQYF.

This chain links TRBV10-3 with TRBJ1-1; TRBD1 aligns across 10 bases. CDR1 is ENHRY and CDR2 is SYGVKD in the germline V gene. V was pared by 8 bases and J by 5 bases, with 11 bases of the junction left unmatched. The CDR3 covers 15 residues. The CDR3 nucleotides are TGTGCCATCGCCTCCCTCCAGGACAGGGGGACTGAAGCTTTCTTT. It specifies CAIASLQDRGTEAFF.

The chain recombines TRBV6-1 with TRBJ2-7; the match to TRBD1 covers 8 bases. CDR3 size: 12 residues. The junction had 2 bases not matched to a gene; V was cut back by 10 bases and J by 0 bases. The germline gives CDR1 MNHNS, CDR2 SASEGT. Here the CDR3 reads CATQGASYEQYF. DNA for the CDR3: TGTGCCACTCAGGGGGCCTCCTACGAGCAGTACTTC.

As to this clone: This same CDR3 is encoded by further DNA sequences in the sample. This sequence joins TRBV6-5 and TRBJ2-7, with TRBD1 identical over 7 bases. With 2 bases clipped from V and 3 bases from J, the junction kept 1 base outside the gene matches. The CDR3 is made up of 13 amino acids. Germline loops: CDR1 MNHEY, CDR2 SVGAGI. The DNA for the CDR3 is TGTGCCAGCAGTTACCGACAGGGCTACGAGCAGTACTTC. Its translation: CASSYRQGYEQYF.

This chain links TRBV5-5 with TRBJ2-7; 7 nucleotides line up with TRBD1. The CDR3 length is 15 residues. After removal of 3 bases from V and 3 bases from J, the junction contained 9 bases not matched to a gene. Germline loops: CDR1 SGHKS, CDR2 YYEKEE (reference sequence). In nucleotides, the CDR3 is TGTGCCAGCAGCTCGCCGCCGGGACAGAACTACGAGCAGTACTTC. Translating it yields CASSSPPGQNYEQYF. Using reference TRBV5-5 and TRBJ2-7 for the parts outside the CDR3, the full variable domain is DAGVTQSPTHLIKTRGQQVTLRCSPISGHKSVSWYQQVLGQGPQFIFQYYEKEERGRGNFPDRFSARQFPNYSSELNVNALLLGDSALYLCASSSPPGQNYEQYFGPGTRLTVT.

V is TRBV2 and J is TRBJ1-1; unclear D gene. Germline CDR1 reads SNHLY; CDR2 reads FYNNEI. The CDR3 extends over 11 amino acids. The V and J ends lost 8 bases and 5 bases respectively, with 9 bases between them. The CDR3 DNA sequence: TGTGCCAGCCTGTACGGGACTGAAGCTTTCTTT. Translated, it gives CASLYGTEAFF.